This is a list of T cell receptor beta chains from one sample in a study of blood T cell repertoires in COVID-19. Only in-frame clones appear in the TCRdb table, and some are missing; sequencing was by immunoSEQ multiplex PCR. The sample records some 99,000 clones, roughly 86% being singletons. The sequencing input was peripheral blood. The receptor set was obtained from a woman aged 60-70 years in a cohort sampled during active or convalescent COVID-19. Both conserved end residues are part of each CDR3. The order of the fields is J gene, D gene, clone size, V gene, CDR3 length, CDR3 DNA, CDR3 protein. D genes are given only for firm matches. Part of the rows lack a size; the others show once, few, many or a class for expanded clones.

j_gene: TRBJ2-6; d_gene: TRBD1; abundance: NA; v_gene: TRBV6-2/TRBV6-3; len: 19; CDR3nt: TGTGCCAGCAGTTACATCAGGGGGCGCCTTGGGGCTGGGGCCAACGTCCTGACTTTC; CDR3aa: CASSYIRGRLGAGANVLTF
j_gene: TRBJ1-5; d_gene: TRBD1; abundance: NA; v_gene: TRBV11-2; len: 15; CDR3nt: TGTGCCAGCAGTCTGGACAGGGTACTAGGTCAGCCCCAGCATTTT; CDR3aa: CASSLDRVLGQPQHF
j_gene: TRBJ1-4; d_gene: TRBD1; abundance: few; v_gene: TRBV30; len: 14; CDR3nt: TGTGCCTGGACAAGCCAGGGGGCAGGTGAAAAACTGTTTTTT; CDR3aa: CAWTSQGAGEKLFF
j_gene: TRBJ1-1; d_gene: TRBD1; abundance: NA; v_gene: TRBV15; len: 17; CDR3nt: TGTGCCACCAGTGACAGGGCGAACCTGGGAATGAACACTGAAGCTTTCTTT; CDR3aa: CATSDRANLGMNTEAFF
j_gene: TRBJ2-7; d_gene: NA; abundance: once; v_gene: TRBV27; len: 13; CDR3nt: TGTGCCAGCAACAGGAGAGGATTCTACGAGCAGTACTTC; CDR3aa: CASNRRGFYEQYF
j_gene: TRBJ1-6; d_gene: NA; abundance: NA; v_gene: TRBV28; len: 13; CDR3nt: TGTGCCAGCAGTCCCTCAGTGAATTCACCCCTCCACTTT; CDR3aa: CASSPSVNSPLHF
j_gene: TRBJ2-5; d_gene: NA; abundance: once; v_gene: TRBV30; len: 13; CDR3nt: TGTGCCTGGAGTGGGTCAGGGTGGGAGACCCAGTACTTC; CDR3aa: CAWSGSGWETQYF
j_gene: TRBJ2-7; d_gene: TRBD1; abundance: NA; v_gene: TRBV19; len: 14; CDR3nt: TGTGCCAGTAGTCCATCGACAGGGGCCTACGAGCAGTACTTC; CDR3aa: CASSPSTGAYEQYF
j_gene: TRBJ2-1; d_gene: NA; abundance: NA; v_gene: TRBV28; len: 16; CDR3nt: TGTGCCAGCAGTACCCCGTCCGGTAACTCCTACAATGAGCAGTTCTTC; CDR3aa: CASSTPSGNSYNEQFF
j_gene: TRBJ2-2; d_gene: NA; abundance: NA; v_gene: TRBV10-1; len: 15; CDR3nt: TGCGCCAGCCGGGGGGACACCGGTGACACCGGGGAGCTGTTTTTT; CDR3aa: CASRGDTGDTGELFF
j_gene: TRBJ2-3; d_gene: NA; abundance: NA; v_gene: TRBV6-2/TRBV6-3; len: 14; CDR3nt: TGTGCCAGCAGTTACGTGACAGCTACAGATACGCAGTATTTT; CDR3aa: CASSYVTATDTQYF
j_gene: TRBJ1-1; d_gene: NA; abundance: few; v_gene: TRBV5-6; len: 13; CDR3nt: TGTGCCAGCAGCTGGACAGTGAACACTGAAGCTTTCTTT; CDR3aa: CASSWTVNTEAFF
j_gene: TRBJ1-2; d_gene: TRBD1; abundance: NA; v_gene: TRBV7-9; len: 15; CDR3nt: TGTGCCAGCAGCTTAACGGGACAGGGGATAAATGGCTACACCTTC; CDR3aa: CASSLTGQGINGYTF
j_gene: TRBJ1-5; d_gene: TRBD1; abundance: NA; v_gene: TRBV30; len: 16; CDR3nt: TGTGCCTGGAGTGTACGGACAGGAATTAGCAATCAGCCCCAGCATTTT; CDR3aa: CAWSVRTGISNQPQHF
j_gene: TRBJ2-1; d_gene: TRBD2; abundance: NA; v_gene: TRBV10-3; len: 17; CDR3nt: TGTGCCATCAGGCCGGGACTAGCGGGCTTCTCCTACAATGAGCAGTTCTTC; CDR3aa: CAIRPGLAGFSYNEQFF
j_gene: TRBJ1-3; d_gene: NA; abundance: NA; v_gene: TRBV28; len: 18; CDR3nt: TGTGCCAGCAGTTTGGTCCTGGGACAATTCCGCTCTGGAAACACCATATATTTT; CDR3aa: CASSLVLGQFRSGNTIYF
j_gene: TRBJ2-7; d_gene: NA; abundance: NA; v_gene: TRBV27; len: 13; CDR3nt: TGTGCCAGCAGTTTATTACAGGGCTACGAGCAGTACTTC; CDR3aa: CASSLLQGYEQYF
j_gene: TRBJ2-3; d_gene: NA; abundance: NA; v_gene: TRBV20-1; len: 11; CDR3nt: TGCAGTGCGGCCCCTGGAGATACGCAGTATTTT; CDR3aa: CSAAPGDTQYF
j_gene: TRBJ2-2; d_gene: NA; abundance: NA; v_gene: TRBV5-1; len: 13; CDR3nt: TGCGCCAGCACTTTGGGGCCAGGCGGGGAGCTGTTTTTT; CDR3aa: CASTLGPGGELFF
j_gene: TRBJ2-6; d_gene: NA; abundance: NA; v_gene: TRBV2; len: 14; CDR3nt: TGTGCCAGCAGGCAGGGTACCGGGGCCAACGTCCTGACTTTC; CDR3aa: CASRQGTGANVLTF
j_gene: TRBJ1-5; d_gene: TRBD1; abundance: NA; v_gene: TRBV30; len: 14; CDR3nt: TGTGCCTGGAGCAAGGGGACAGGGCTTCAGCCCCAGCATTTT; CDR3aa: CAWSKGTGLQPQHF
j_gene: TRBJ2-1; d_gene: NA; abundance: NA; v_gene: TRBV11-1; len: 15; CDR3nt: TGTGCCACAAACCAAATAGGGGCTCCCTACAATGAGCAGTTCTTC; CDR3aa: CATNQIGAPYNEQFF
j_gene: TRBJ1-2; d_gene: NA; abundance: NA; v_gene: TRBV27; len: 13; CDR3nt: TGTGCCAGCCTAGCTTCGGGGTCGGGCGGCTACACCTTC; CDR3aa: CASLASGSGGYTF
j_gene: TRBJ2-3; d_gene: NA; abundance: NA; v_gene: TRBV3-1/TRBV3-2; len: 14; CDR3nt: TGTGCCAGCAGCCAAATCAACAGGGAAGATACGCAGTATTTT; CDR3aa: CASSQINREDTQYF
j_gene: TRBJ1-3; d_gene: TRBD1; abundance: NA; v_gene: TRBV10-3; len: 15; CDR3nt: TGTGCCATCAGCGTGGGACAGGGCGTAGGAAACACCATATATTTT; CDR3aa: CAISVGQGVGNTIYF
j_gene: TRBJ1-3; d_gene: TRBD1; abundance: NA; v_gene: TRBV7-9; len: 17; CDR3nt: TGTGCCAGCAGCCCCCGGCCGGGACAGCCCTCTGGAAACACCATATATTTT; CDR3aa: CASSPRPGQPSGNTIYF
j_gene: TRBJ2-4; d_gene: NA; abundance: NA; v_gene: TRBV7-9; len: 15; CDR3nt: TGTGCCAGCAGCTTAGGACAACCAGGGAAAAACATTCAGTACTTC; CDR3aa: CASSLGQPGKNIQYF
j_gene: TRBJ1-2; d_gene: TRBD1; abundance: NA; v_gene: TRBV5-1; len: 16; CDR3nt: TGCGCCAGCAGCGACAGATGGGGACAGGGGGGCGTAGGCTACACCTTC; CDR3aa: CASSDRWGQGGVGYTF
j_gene: TRBJ2-3; d_gene: TRBD1; abundance: NA; v_gene: TRBV28; len: 13; CDR3nt: TGTGCCAGCAGACGACAGGGGACAGATACGCAGTATTTT; CDR3aa: CASRRQGTDTQYF
j_gene: TRBJ1-4; d_gene: TRBD1; abundance: NA; v_gene: TRBV7-9; len: 15; CDR3nt: TGTGCCAGCAGCTTAGGGGACAGGGTTTTGGAAAAACTGTTTTTT; CDR3aa: CASSLGDRVLEKLFF
j_gene: TRBJ2-4; d_gene: TRBD2; abundance: NA; v_gene: TRBV7-8; len: 14; CDR3nt: TGTGCCAGCAGCTTATCGGGGGGTCAAAACATTCAGTACTTC; CDR3aa: CASSLSGGQNIQYF
j_gene: TRBJ1-5; d_gene: NA; abundance: NA; v_gene: TRBV5-8; len: 15; CDR3nt: TGTGCCAGCAGCTTGGGCGGAAGGGGCTATCAGCCCCAGCATTTT; CDR3aa: CASSLGGRGYQPQHF
j_gene: TRBJ2-2; d_gene: NA; abundance: NA; v_gene: TRBV28; len: 16; CDR3nt: TGTGCCATCCTGGCGGGGGCGGGAGTCGGGACCGGGGAGCTGTTTTTT; CDR3aa: CAILAGAGVGTGELFF
j_gene: TRBJ2-7; d_gene: TRBD1; abundance: NA; v_gene: TRBV4-1; len: 15; CDR3nt: TGCGCCAGCAGCCAAGCCTCATGGGACAGGGCCGAGCAGTACTTC; CDR3aa: CASSQASWDRAEQYF
j_gene: TRBJ1-3; d_gene: TRBD1; abundance: NA; v_gene: TRBV9; len: 15; CDR3nt: TGTGCCAGCAGCGTTCAGGGGGCGACTGGAAACACCATATATTTT; CDR3aa: CASSVQGATGNTIYF
j_gene: TRBJ1-3; d_gene: NA; abundance: few; v_gene: TRBV6-1; len: 16; CDR3nt: TGTGCCAGCATTGATGGGGGTGTAATGAGCGGGAACACCATATATTTT; CDR3aa: CASIDGGVMSGNTIYF
j_gene: TRBJ2-7; d_gene: TRBD1; abundance: NA; v_gene: TRBV9; len: 16; CDR3nt: TGTGCCAGCAGCGTAGGAGGGGGACAGGGGGACTACGAGCAGTACTTC; CDR3aa: CASSVGGGQGDYEQYF
j_gene: TRBJ2-7; d_gene: TRBD1; abundance: NA; v_gene: TRBV9; len: 16; CDR3nt: TGTGCCAGCAGCGCGGGGCCGGGACAGAGAATTTACGAGCAGTACTTC; CDR3aa: CASSAGPGQRIYEQYF
j_gene: TRBJ2-1; d_gene: NA; abundance: NA; v_gene: TRBV24-1; len: 15; CDR3nt: TGTGCCACCAGTGGTGGGGGGGCTCCCTACAATGAGCAGTTCTTC; CDR3aa: CATSGGGAPYNEQFF
j_gene: TRBJ2-7; d_gene: TRBD1; abundance: NA; v_gene: TRBV19; len: 14; CDR3nt: TGTGCCAGTAGTCCGGGACAGGGCCGCTACGAGCAGTACTTC; CDR3aa: CASSPGQGRYEQYF
j_gene: TRBJ2-2; d_gene: TRBD2; abundance: once; v_gene: TRBV5-1; len: 17; CDR3nt: TGCGCCAGCAGCTCCCTTAGAGCGGGGGGTGACACCGGGGAGCTGTTTTTT; CDR3aa: CASSSLRAGGDTGELFF
j_gene: TRBJ1-5; d_gene: TRBD1; abundance: once; v_gene: TRBV19; len: 15; CDR3nt: TGTGCCAGTAGTATAGGGGGACAGCTCAATCAGCCCCAGCATTTT; CDR3aa: CASSIGGQLNQPQHF
j_gene: TRBJ2-1; d_gene: NA; abundance: NA; v_gene: TRBV25-1; len: 16; CDR3nt: TGTGCCAGCAGTGTGGGGGGCGGGGGCCCGAGTAATGAGCAGTTCTTC; CDR3aa: CASSVGGGGPSNEQFF
j_gene: TRBJ2-1; d_gene: TRBD2; abundance: once; v_gene: TRBV24-1; len: 15; CDR3nt: TGTGCCACCAGTGATCCCCCAGCGGGGGCGAATGAGCAGTTCTTC; CDR3aa: CATSDPPAGANEQFF
j_gene: TRBJ1-4; d_gene: NA; abundance: NA; v_gene: TRBV27; len: 11; CDR3nt: TGTGCCAGCGGCACTTCGAGGAAACTGTTTTTT; CDR3aa: CASGTSRKLFF
j_gene: TRBJ1-2; d_gene: NA; abundance: NA; v_gene: TRBV30; len: 12; CDR3nt: TGTGCCTTAAATGCACATCCGTATGGCTACACCTTC; CDR3aa: CALNAHPYGYTF
j_gene: TRBJ2-1; d_gene: TRBD2; abundance: NA; v_gene: TRBV6-2/TRBV6-3; len: 16; CDR3nt: TGTGCCAGCAGTTACGGAGCGGGAGGGTGGGGCAATGAGCAGTTCTTC; CDR3aa: CASSYGAGGWGNEQFF
j_gene: TRBJ2-2; d_gene: TRBD1; abundance: NA; v_gene: TRBV29-1; len: 14; CDR3nt: TGCAGCGTTTCACAGGGGGCTGACACCGGGGAGCTGTTTTTT; CDR3aa: CSVSQGADTGELFF
j_gene: TRBJ2-5; d_gene: TRBD2; abundance: NA; v_gene: TRBV19; len: 17; CDR3nt: TGTGCCAGTAGTGGGGGGGTCAGCGGCCCAAATCCGGAGACCCAGTACTTC; CDR3aa: CASSGGVSGPNPETQYF
j_gene: TRBJ1-1; d_gene: NA; abundance: NA; v_gene: TRBV4-1; len: 14; CDR3nt: TGCGCCAGCAGCCCCGGAGGAGGGACCGCTGAAGCTTTCTTT; CDR3aa: CASSPGGGTAEAFF